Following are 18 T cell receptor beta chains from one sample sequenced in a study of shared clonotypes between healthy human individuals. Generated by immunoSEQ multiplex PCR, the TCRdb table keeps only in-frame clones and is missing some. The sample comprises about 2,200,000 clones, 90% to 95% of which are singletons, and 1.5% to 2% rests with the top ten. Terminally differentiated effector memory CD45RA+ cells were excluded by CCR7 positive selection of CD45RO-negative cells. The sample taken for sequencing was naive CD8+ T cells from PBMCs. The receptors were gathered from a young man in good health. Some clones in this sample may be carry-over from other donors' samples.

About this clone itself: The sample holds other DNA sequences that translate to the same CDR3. This chain's CDR3 is CASSLVGRQETQYF. The CDR3 region has the DNA TGTGCCAGCAGCTTAGTGGGGCGGCAAGAGACCCAGTACTTC. The rearrangement uses TRBV7-8 and TRBJ2-5; maybe TRBD1 (5 bases). Per germline, CDR1 SGHVS and CDR2 FQNEAQ. This CDR3 spans 14 amino acids. With 1 base removed from V and 2 bases from J, the gap between germline ends came to 8 bases.

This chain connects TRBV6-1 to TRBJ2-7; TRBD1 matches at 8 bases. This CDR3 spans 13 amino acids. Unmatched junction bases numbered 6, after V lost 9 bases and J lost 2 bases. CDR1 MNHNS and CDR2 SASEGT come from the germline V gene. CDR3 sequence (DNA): TGTGCCAGTTGGTGGACAGGGACCTACGAGCAGTACTTC. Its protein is CASWWTGTYEQYF.

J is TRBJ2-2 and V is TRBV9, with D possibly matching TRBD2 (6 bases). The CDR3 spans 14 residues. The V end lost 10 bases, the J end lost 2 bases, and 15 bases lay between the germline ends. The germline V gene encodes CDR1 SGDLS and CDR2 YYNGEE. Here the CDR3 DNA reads TGTGCCTCCACCTTGGGGGGAAACACCGGGGAGCTGTTTTTT. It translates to CASTLGGNTGELFF.

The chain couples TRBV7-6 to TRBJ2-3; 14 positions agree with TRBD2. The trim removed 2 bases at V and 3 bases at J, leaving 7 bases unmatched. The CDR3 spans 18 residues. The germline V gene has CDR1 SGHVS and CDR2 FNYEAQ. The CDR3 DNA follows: TGTGCCAGCAGCTTATATGGGACTAGCGGGAGCGGGACAGATACGCAGTATTTT. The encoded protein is CASSLYGTSGSGTDTQYF.

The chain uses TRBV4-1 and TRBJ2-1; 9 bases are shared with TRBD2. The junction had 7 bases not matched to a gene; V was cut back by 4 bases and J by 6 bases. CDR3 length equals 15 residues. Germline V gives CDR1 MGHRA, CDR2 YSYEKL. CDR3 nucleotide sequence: TGCGCCAGCAGCCGGGCGGGAGGGAAGGGCAATGAGCAGTTCTTC. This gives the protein CASSRAGGKGNEQFF.

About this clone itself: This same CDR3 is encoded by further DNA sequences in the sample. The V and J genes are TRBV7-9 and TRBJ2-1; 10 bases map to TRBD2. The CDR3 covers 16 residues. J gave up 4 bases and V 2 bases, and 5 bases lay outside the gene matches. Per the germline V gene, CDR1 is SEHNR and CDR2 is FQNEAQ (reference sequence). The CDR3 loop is CASSLRTSGPYNEQFF. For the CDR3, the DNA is TGTGCCAGCAGCTTACGGACTAGCGGTCCATACAATGAGCAGTTCTTC.

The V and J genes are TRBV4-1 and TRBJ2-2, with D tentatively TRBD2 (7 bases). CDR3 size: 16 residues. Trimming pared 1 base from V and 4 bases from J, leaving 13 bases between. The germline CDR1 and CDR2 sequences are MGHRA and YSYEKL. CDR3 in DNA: TGCGCCAGCAGCCAAGGAGGGGGAGGGAGCACCGGGGAGCTGTTTTTT. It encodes CASSQGGGGSTGELFF.

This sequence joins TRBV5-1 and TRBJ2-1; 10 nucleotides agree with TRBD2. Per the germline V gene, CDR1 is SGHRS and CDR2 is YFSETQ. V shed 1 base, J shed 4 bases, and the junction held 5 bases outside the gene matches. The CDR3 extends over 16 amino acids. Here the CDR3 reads CASSLSVSGRYNEQFF. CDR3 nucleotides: TGCGCCAGCAGCTTGTCCGTTAGCGGGAGGTACAATGAGCAGTTCTTC. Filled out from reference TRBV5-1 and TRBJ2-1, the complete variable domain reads KAGVTQTPRYLIKTRGQQVTLSCSPISGHRSVSWYQQTPGQGLQFLFEYFSETQRNKGNFPGRFSGRQFSNSRSEMNVSTLELGDSALYLCASSLSVSGRYNEQFFGPGTRLTVL.

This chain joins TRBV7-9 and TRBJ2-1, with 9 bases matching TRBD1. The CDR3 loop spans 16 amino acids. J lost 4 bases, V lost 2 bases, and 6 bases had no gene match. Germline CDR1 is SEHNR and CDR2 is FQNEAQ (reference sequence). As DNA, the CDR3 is TGTGCCAGCAGCTTATCACAGGGGGCGGGGTACAATGAGCAGTTCTTC. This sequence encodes CASSLSQGAGYNEQFF.

CDR3 sequence (DNA): TGCAGCGTTGTCCGCCGGGAGGGTGGTTTTAAGGGGCGCACAGATACGCAGTATTTT. Translation: CSVVRREGGFKGRTDTQYF. This chain uses TRBV29-1 with TRBJ2-3; 8 bases are a match to TRBD2. The CDR3 is 19 residues long. Trimming removed 4 bases from V and 1 base from J; junction bases left unmatched: 19. Germline V lookup: CDR1 SQVTM, CDR2 ANQGSEA.

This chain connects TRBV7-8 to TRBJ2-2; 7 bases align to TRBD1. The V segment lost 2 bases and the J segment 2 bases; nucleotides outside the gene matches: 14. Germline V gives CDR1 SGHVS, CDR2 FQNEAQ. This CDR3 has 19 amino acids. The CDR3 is CASSLPTGTEELNTGELFF. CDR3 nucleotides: TGTGCCAGCAGCTTACCCACCGGGACAGAAGAATTAAACACCGGGGAGCTGTTTTTT.

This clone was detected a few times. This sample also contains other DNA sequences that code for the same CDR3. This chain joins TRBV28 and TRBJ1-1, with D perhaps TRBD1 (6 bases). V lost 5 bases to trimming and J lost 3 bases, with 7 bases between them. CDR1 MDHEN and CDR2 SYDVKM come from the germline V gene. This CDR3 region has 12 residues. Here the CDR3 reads CASSPGDTEAFF. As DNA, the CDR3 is TGTGCCAGCAGTCCAGGGGACACTGAAGCTTTCTTT.

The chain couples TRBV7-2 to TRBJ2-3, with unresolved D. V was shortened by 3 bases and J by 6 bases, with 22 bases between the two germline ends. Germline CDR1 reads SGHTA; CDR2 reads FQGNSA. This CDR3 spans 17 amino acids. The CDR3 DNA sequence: TGTGCCAGCAGCTTGCTTAAACGGCCCTACCCTAGGGATACGCAGTATTTT. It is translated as CASSLLKRPYPRDTQYF.

The CDR3 loop is CSVQDRAYEQYF. The CDR3 DNA follows: TGCAGCGTCCAGGACAGGGCCTACGAGCAGTACTTC. V gene TRBV29-1 combines with J gene TRBJ2-7; 8 bases line up with TRBD1. The CDR3 runs 12 residues. Germline-derived CDR1 and CDR2 are SQVTM and ANQGSEA. The trim removed 6 bases at V and 2 bases at J, leaving 3 bases unmatched.

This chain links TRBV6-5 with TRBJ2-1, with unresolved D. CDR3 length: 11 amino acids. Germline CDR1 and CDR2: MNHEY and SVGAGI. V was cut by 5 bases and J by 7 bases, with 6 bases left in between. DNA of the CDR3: TGTGCCAGCAGTACCCCGAATGAGCAGTTCTTC. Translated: CASSTPNEQFF.

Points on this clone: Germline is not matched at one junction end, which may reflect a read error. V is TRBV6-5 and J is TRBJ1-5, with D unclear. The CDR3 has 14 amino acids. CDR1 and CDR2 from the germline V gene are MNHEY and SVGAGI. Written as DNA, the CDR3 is TGTGCCACCAGTTACGATGAGTCAGTTCAGCCCCAGCATTTT. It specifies CATSYDESVQPQHF.

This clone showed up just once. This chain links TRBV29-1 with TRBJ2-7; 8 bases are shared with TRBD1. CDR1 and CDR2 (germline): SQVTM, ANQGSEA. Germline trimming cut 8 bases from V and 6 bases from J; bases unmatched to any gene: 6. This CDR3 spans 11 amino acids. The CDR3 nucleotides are TGCAGCATTGGACAGGGTGGCGAGCAGTACTTC. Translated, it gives CSIGQGGEQYF.

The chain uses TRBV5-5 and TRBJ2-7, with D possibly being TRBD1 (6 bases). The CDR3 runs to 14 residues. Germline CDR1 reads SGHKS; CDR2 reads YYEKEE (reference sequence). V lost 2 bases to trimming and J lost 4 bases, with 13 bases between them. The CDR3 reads CASSFAQGRYEQYF. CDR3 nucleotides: TGTGCCAGCAGCTTTGCACAGGGTAGGTACGAGCAGTACTTC.